This is a list of T cell receptor beta chains from one sample in a study of cytomegalovirus exposure and HLA in healthy donors. Assay: immunoSEQ multiplex PCR; the TCRdb copy retains only in-frame clones and omits some. The table lists about 160,000 clones, approximately 77% of them singletons. The sample was PBMCs. These TCRs come from a man in his thirties or forties in good health and CMV-seropositive. Each CDR3 is given with its conserved first and last residue. A D gene is named only where the DNA matches it firmly. Not all rows give a size; the values are once, few, many and, for expanded clones, a class.

v_call,d_call,clone_size,j_call,cdr3_aa,cdr3_nt
TRBV25-1,-,-,TRBJ1-1,CASSGPRGTEAFF,TGTGCCAGCAGTGGGCCGCGGGGGACTGAAGCTTTCTTT
TRBV29-1,-,once,TRBJ1-1,CSARPRERGEAFF,TGCAGCGCCAGACCTCGGGAAAGAGGTGAAGCTTTCTTT
TRBV4-1,-,-,TRBJ1-5,CASSRNKEGGQGIQPQHF,TGCGCCAGCAGCCGTAACAAGGAGGGAGGGCAGGGTATTCAGCCCCAGCATTTT
TRBV9,TRBD1,-,TRBJ1-1,CASSVGSGGAGTEAFF,TGTGCCAGCAGCGTAGGGTCAGGGGGCGCGGGAACTGAAGCTTTCTTT
TRBV25-1,TRBD1,few,TRBJ1-4,CASSENDGDSTNEKLFF,TGTGCCAGCAGTGAAAACGACGGGGACAGTACAAATGAAAAACTGTTTTTT
TRBV15,-,-,TRBJ1-6,CATSRSQVSPLHF,TGTGCCACCAGCAGATCGCAGGTCTCACCCCTCCACTTT
TRBV4-1,TRBD2,-,TRBJ2-2,CASSRGTTTGELFF,TGCGCCAGCAGCCGCGGGACTACCACCGGGGAGCTGTTTTTT
TRBV28,-,-,TRBJ2-2,CASRVDTGELFF,TGTGCCAGCCGAGTAGACACCGGGGAGCTGTTTTTT
TRBV13,TRBD2,-,TRBJ2-5,CASSISGGEETQYF,TGTGCCAGCAGCATTAGCGGGGGGGAAGAGACCCAGTACTTC
TRBV5-4,TRBD1,-,TRBJ2-3,CASSQGQASTDTQYF,TGTGCCAGCAGCCAAGGACAGGCTAGCACAGATACGCAGTATTTT
TRBV5-4,TRBD2,-,TRBJ2-7,CASTQHRASGSNEQYF,TGTGCCAGCACCCAACATCGGGCTAGCGGTTCCAACGAGCAGTACTTC